These 20 T cell receptor beta chains came from one sample sequenced in a study of tumor and adjacent non-tumor tissue in lung cancer. The library came from three nested PCR rounds adapted from ARM-PCR protocols. TCRdb called the multiplex PCR reads again in MiXCR, with one record for every CDR3 protein. The table has approximately 90,000 distinct CDR3 sequences, less than 80% seen once. The template was RNA from unsorted bulk tissue. Sequenced: lung tumor tissue. Source of these receptors: a man aged 60-69 years with non-small cell lung cancer.

This clonotype was found many times. The rearrangement uses TRBV6-2 or TRBV6-3 and TRBJ1-5, with a tentative D call TRBD1 (5 bases). Germline-derived CDR1 and CDR2 are MNHEY and SVGEGT. V was cut by 6 bases and J by 5 bases, with 14 bases left in between. The CDR3 length is 14 residues. CDR3 region: CASSSDSLYQPQHF. For the CDR3, the DNA is TGTGCCAGCAGCTCCGACAGCCTTTATCAGCCCCAGCATTTT.

This clonotype occurred a few times. The rearrangement joins TRBV15 to TRBJ1-6; unclear D gene. CDR3 length: 14 residues. Trimming stripped 3 bases from V and 5 bases from J, with 8 bases between. The germline gives CDR1 LNHNV, CDR2 YYDKDF (reference sequence). The CDR3, as DNA: TGTGCCACCAGCAGGGACGGGAATAATTCACCCCTCCACTTT. It translates to CATSRDGNNSPLHF. Full variable domain (outside the CDR3, taken from reference TRBV15 and TRBJ1-6): DAMVIQNPRYQVTQFGKPVTLSCSQTLNHNVMYWYQQKSSQAPKLLFHYYDKDFNNEADTPDNFQSRRPNTSFCFLDIRSPGLGDTAMYLCATSRDGNNSPLHFGNGTRLTVT.

This clonotype ranks as medium-sized. The V call is TRBV11-3, the J call TRBJ2-3; 7 nucleotides line up with TRBD1. V gave up 0 bases and J gave up 4 bases; unmatched junction bases: 4. Germline lookup yields CDR1 SGHNT and CDR2 YENEEA. The length of the CDR3 is 15 residues. CDR3 amino acids: CASSLEEDRADTQYF. The DNA of the CDR3 is TGTGCCAGCAGCTTAGAGGAAGACAGGGCAGATACGCAGTATTTT.

With respect to this clonotype: A much larger clone differs from this one at a single base, so this may be a read error. DNA for the CDR3: TGCGCCAGCAACACTAGCGGGAGTGAATACAATGAGCAGTTCTTC. This translates into CASNTSGSEYNEQFF. The V call is TRBV5-1, the J call TRBJ2-1, with 11 bases that match TRBD2. The germline gives CDR1 SGHRS, CDR2 YFSETQ. Unmatched junction bases numbered 6, after V lost 6 bases and J lost 4 bases. The CDR3 has 15 amino acids. The whole variable domain, remainder taken from reference TRBV5-1 and TRBJ2-1, is KAGVTQTPRYLIKTRGQQVTLSCSPISGHRSVSWYQQTPGQGLQFLFEYFSETQRNKGNFPGRFSGRQFSNSRSEMNVSTLELGDSALYLCASNTSGSEYNEQFFGPGTRLTVL.

The J gene is TRBJ2-7, the V gene TRBV20-1; 9 nucleotides match TRBD1. CDR1 and CDR2 (germline): DFQATT, SNEGSKA (reference sequence). This CDR3 has 15 residues. Trimming took 0 bases from V and 2 from J; bases not matched to a gene: 5. CDR3 sequence: CSARDSDRGTYEQYF. The CDR3 bases are TGCAGTGCTAGAGATAGTGACAGGGGGACCTACGAGCAGTACTTC.

Turning to this clonotype: The junction does not match germline at one end; this may be a read error. The gene calls are TRBV6-1 and TRBJ2-3; 10 bases are a match to TRBD2. CDR3 length equals 16 residues. Germline lookup yields CDR1 MNHNS and CDR2 SASEGT. CDR3 loop: CTSSEELAGRADTQYF. In DNA form, the CDR3 reads TGTACCAGTAGTGAAGAACTAGCGGGACGCGCAGATACGCAGTATTTT.

This clonotype has a count of ten or more. The V call is TRBV29-1, the J call TRBJ1-3; D is ambiguous. The CDR3 is 12 amino acids. Looked up from germline, CDR1 is SQVTM and CDR2 is ANQGSEA. The V end was cut by 5 bases, the J end by 0 bases, with 5 bases between. CDR3 amino acids: CSVLASGNTIYF. The CDR3, as DNA: TGCAGCGTTTTAGCCTCTGGAAACACCATATATTTT.

To note about this clonotype: Because it lacks the conserved phenylalanine or tryptophan at the end, this CDR3 is likely a read error. Because the CDR3's place on the DNA is in doubt, the DNA is left out and the CDR3 is given as listed by TCRdb. The V and J genes are TRBV29-1 and TRBJ1-1. From germline, CDR1 is SQVTM and CDR2 ANQGSEA. The CDR3 spans 12 residues, counting both ends. The CDR3 sequence is CSAREGNTEASL.

This clonotype occurred once. The chain joins TRBV6-6 to TRBJ1-2; D call uncertain. Looked up from germline, CDR1 is MNHNY and CDR2 is SVGAGI (reference sequence). This CDR3 contains 15 residues. The CDR3, as DNA: TGTGCAGGCAGTAAAACCGACGGTACTAACTATGGCTACACCTTC. As protein: CAGSKTDGTNYGYTF.

Details on this clonotype: A read error is likely, as this CDR3 ends without the conserved phenylalanine or tryptophan. The chain employs TRBV20-1 and TRBJ1-3, with D unresolved. Between the trimmed V and J ends, which lost 3 bases and 0 bases, there was a span of 24 bases. The V gene's germline CDR1 is DFQATT and CDR2 SNEGSKA (reference sequence). This CDR3 contains 19 residues. CDR3: CSARGGAAPDQDSGNTIYL. The CDR3 DNA is TGCAGTGCTAGGGGCGGAGCGGCTCCCGACCAAGACTCTGGAAACACCATATATCTT.

The chain carries TRBV6-2 or TRBV6-3 and TRBJ2-4; 8 positions agree with TRBD2. Trimming took 7 bases from V and 3 from J; bases not matched to a gene: 8. CDR1 and CDR2 from the germline V gene are MNHEY and SVGEGT. CDR3 length equals 15 residues. The CDR3 region is CASNRSGSGKNIQYF. The CDR3 DNA follows: TGTGCCAGCAATCGCAGCGGGAGTGGCAAAAACATTCAGTACTTC.

Comment on this clonotype: In this CDR3 the conserved last residue, phenylalanine or tryptophan, is missing, so a read error is likely. The DNA is omitted, as the CDR3 cannot be located on it reliably, and the CDR3 follows TCRdb's listing. The J gene is TRBJ1-1, the V gene TRBV6-5; TRBD1 is the table's D call and was not checked against the DNA. Including both end residues, the CDR3 is 15 amino acids long. Germline loops: CDR1 MNHEY, CDR2 SVGAGI. The CDR3 protein is CASSYIRTRSTEASY.

As for this clonotype: One end of the junction does not line up with germline, which may come from a read error. This chain links TRBV6-2 or TRBV6-3 with TRBJ1-1, with 10 nucleotides matching TRBD1. The CDR3 spans 15 residues. Per the germline V gene, CDR1 is MNHEY and CDR2 is SVGEGT. CDR3 nucleotides: TGTGCCACCAGTTACGGGACAGGGGTTAACACTGAAGCTTTCTTC. Protein sequence: CATSYGTGVNTEAFF.

This clonotype came up many times. The chain links TRBV6-1 to TRBJ1-5; D unclear. V was trimmed by 6 bases and J by 5 bases, leaving 8 bases between them. The germline CDR1 and CDR2 sequences are MNHNS and SASEGT. There are 12 residues in the CDR3. The CDR3 nucleotides read TGTGCCAGCAGAAACATGGATCAGCCCCAGCATTTT. Protein: CASRNMDQPQHF.

This clonotype was observed a single time. A read error may explain this, as a much larger clone is one base away. The V call is TRBV18, the J call TRBJ1-1; weak D call: TRBD1 (6 bases). V lost 4 bases to trimming and J lost 3 bases, with 18 bases between them. This CDR3 has 16 amino acids. The germline V gene encodes CDR1 KGHSH and CDR2 LQKENI. The CDR3 DNA reads as TGTGCCAGCTCACACCGGCAGTCCCGGGGGCACACTGAAGCTTTCTTT. It codes for CASSHRQSRGHTEAFF.

In this sample, this clonotype turned up a few times. A much larger clone differs from this one at a single base, so this may be a read error. The chain couples TRBV5-5 to TRBJ1-4; TRBD1 agrees at 8 bases. Germline lookup yields CDR1 SGHKS and CDR2 YYEKEE (reference sequence). V trimming: 8 bases; J trimming: 6 bases; junction bases outside the gene matches: 9. The length of the CDR3 is 14 residues. CDR3 sequence reads: CARSFQTGDEKLFF. The DNA for the CDR3 is TGTGCCAGAAGTTTTCAGACAGGGGATGAAAAACTGTTTTTT.

A remark on this clonotype: A junction end diverges from the germline sequence, so it may reflect a read error. The chain is built from TRBV5-1 and TRBJ2-1, with D possibly being TRBD1 or TRBD2 (5 bases each). Germline CDR1 SGHRS, CDR2 YFSETQ. The CDR3 contains 15 residues. The CDR3 DNA reads as TGCGCCAGTAGCTTGGAGGCAGGGAGTTGCGATGAGCAATTCTTC. Protein sequence: CASSLEAGSCDEQFF.

This clonotype was seen many times. This sequence joins TRBV5-1 and TRBJ2-1, with TRBD1 matching 8 bases. Trimming cost V 4 bases and J 12 bases; bases outside gene matches: 6. Germline values: CDR1 SGHRS, CDR2 YFSETQ. The CDR3 spans 12 residues. The CDR3 sequence is CASSVDRARQFF. Written as DNA, the CDR3 is TGCGCCAGCAGCGTGGACAGGGCGAGGCAGTTCTTC.

V is TRBV12-3 or TRBV12-4 and J is TRBJ1-3; the D is unclear. V dropped 7 bases and J dropped 5 bases, with 6 bases sitting between them. The CDR3 length is 11 residues. The chain's CDR3 is CASNSRNTIYF. The CDR3 DNA is TGTGCCAGCAATTCACGAAACACCATATATTTT.

This sequence joins TRBV6-1 and TRBJ2-5; a weak D match, TRBD1 (6 bases). Germline V gives CDR1 MNHNS, CDR2 SASEGT. Trimming shortened V by 2 bases and J by 7 bases, and 11 bases separated the two germline ends. The CDR3 covers 13 residues. In nucleotides, the CDR3 is TGTGCCAGCAGTGAATACAGGGTTGTGACCCAGTACTTC. Translated, it gives CASSEYRVVTQYF.